This note documents a single TCR beta chain sequence. Its specificity is unknown. The ends were cut back, 3 bases at V and 2 bases at J, with 20 bases in the middle. This CDR3 contains 17 residues. CDR1 and CDR2 from the germline V gene are SGHRS and YFSETQ. The sample is drawn from a study of OX40 agonist ivuxolimab in advanced cancers. Study in general: The study reported partial responses in three patients: one hepatocellular carcinoma, two cutaneous melanoma.

Whole-study findings and limits: Partial responders at 0.1-3.0 mg/kg showed near-lowest clonal expansion.

Method: immunoSEQ multiplex PCR; TCRdb's copy keeps in-frame clones and lacks some. The sample lists roughly 50,000 clones, around 89% occurring once. The receptor comes from an adult with an advanced solid tumor such as melanoma, head and neck, liver or kidney cancer. The chain employs TRBV5-1 and TRBJ1-2, with a possible D match to TRBD1 (6 bases). The source was CD4+ or CD8+ T cells sorted from blood, collected in a trial of the OX40 agonist ivuxolimab. The CDR3 loop reads CASSSNPRQASNYGYTF. The CDR3 DNA follows: TGCGCCAGCAGCTCAAATCCTAGACAGGCATCAAACTATGGCTACACCTTC.